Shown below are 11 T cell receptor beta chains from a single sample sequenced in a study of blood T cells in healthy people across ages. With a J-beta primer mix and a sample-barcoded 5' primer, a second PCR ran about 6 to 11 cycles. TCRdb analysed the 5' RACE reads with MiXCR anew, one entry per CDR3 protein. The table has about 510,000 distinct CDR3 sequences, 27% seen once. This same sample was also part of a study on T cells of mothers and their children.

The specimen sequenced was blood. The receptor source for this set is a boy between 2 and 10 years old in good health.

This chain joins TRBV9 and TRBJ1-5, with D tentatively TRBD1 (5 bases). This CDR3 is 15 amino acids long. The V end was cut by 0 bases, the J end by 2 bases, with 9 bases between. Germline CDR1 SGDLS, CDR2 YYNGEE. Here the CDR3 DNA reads TGTGCCAGCAGCGTAGAGCCAGGGCGCAATCAGCCCCAGCATTTT. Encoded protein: CASSVEPGRNQPQHF.

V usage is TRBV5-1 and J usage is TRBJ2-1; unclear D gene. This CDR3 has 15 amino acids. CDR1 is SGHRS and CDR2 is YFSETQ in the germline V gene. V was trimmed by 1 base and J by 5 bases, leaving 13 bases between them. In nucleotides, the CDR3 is TGCGCCAGCAGCTTGACGGGCAGCCCCCACAATGAGCAGTTCTTC. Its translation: CASSLTGSPHNEQFF. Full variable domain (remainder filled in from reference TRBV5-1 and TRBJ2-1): KAGVTQTPRYLIKTRGQQVTLSCSPISGHRSVSWYQQTPGQGLQFLFEYFSETQRNKGNFPGRFSGRQFSNSRSEMNVSTLELGDSALYLCASSLTGSPHNEQFFGPGTRLTVL.

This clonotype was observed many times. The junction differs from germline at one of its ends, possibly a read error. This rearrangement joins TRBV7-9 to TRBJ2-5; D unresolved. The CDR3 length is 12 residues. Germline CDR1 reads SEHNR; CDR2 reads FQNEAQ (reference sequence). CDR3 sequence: CASSPLGETQYF. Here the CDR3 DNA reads TGTGCTAGCAGCCCCCTGGGGGAGACCCAGTACTTC.

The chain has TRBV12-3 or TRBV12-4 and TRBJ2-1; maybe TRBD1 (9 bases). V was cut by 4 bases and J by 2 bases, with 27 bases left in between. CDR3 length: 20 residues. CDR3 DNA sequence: TGTGCCAGCAGTTCGTTTAACAGGGGGCGCAGAGCGGGGGCCTACAATGAGCAGTTCTTC. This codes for CASSSFNRGRRAGAYNEQFF.

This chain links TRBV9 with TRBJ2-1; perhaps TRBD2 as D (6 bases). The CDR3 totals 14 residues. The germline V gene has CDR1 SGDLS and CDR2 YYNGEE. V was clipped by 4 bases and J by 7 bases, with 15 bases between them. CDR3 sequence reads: CASSPRPGENEQFF. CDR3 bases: TGTGCCAGCAGCCCCCGGCCGGGGGAGAATGAGCAGTTCTTC.

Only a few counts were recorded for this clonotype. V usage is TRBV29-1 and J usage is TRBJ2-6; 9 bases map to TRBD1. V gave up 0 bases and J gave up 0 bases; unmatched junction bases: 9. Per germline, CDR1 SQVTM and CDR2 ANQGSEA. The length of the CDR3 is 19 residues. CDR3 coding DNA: TGCAGCGTTGAAGAGGAGGGGACAGGGATTAACTCTGGGGCCAACGTCCTGACTTTC. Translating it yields CSVEEEGTGINSGANVLTF.

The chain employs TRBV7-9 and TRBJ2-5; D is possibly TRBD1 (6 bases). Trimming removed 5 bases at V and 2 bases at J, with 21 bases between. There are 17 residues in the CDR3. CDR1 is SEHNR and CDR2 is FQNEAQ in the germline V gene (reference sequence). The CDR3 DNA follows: TGTGCCAGCAGCCCCAGGGTCCCCCGGGACACTCAAGAGACCCAGTACTTC. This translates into CASSPRVPRDTQETQYF.

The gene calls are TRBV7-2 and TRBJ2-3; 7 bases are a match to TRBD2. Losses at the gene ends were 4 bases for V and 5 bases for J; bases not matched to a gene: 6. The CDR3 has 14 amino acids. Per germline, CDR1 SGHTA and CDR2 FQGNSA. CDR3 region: CASSSRLALDTQYF. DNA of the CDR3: TGTGCCAGCAGCTCCCGACTAGCTTTAGATACGCAGTATTTT.

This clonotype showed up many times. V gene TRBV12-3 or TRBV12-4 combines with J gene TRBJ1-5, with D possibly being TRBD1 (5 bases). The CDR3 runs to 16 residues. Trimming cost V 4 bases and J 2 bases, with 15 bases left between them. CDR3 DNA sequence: TGTGCCAGCAGTTCACCCTCCGGACAAGGCAATCAGCCCCAGCATTTT. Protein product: CASSSPSGQGNQPQHF.

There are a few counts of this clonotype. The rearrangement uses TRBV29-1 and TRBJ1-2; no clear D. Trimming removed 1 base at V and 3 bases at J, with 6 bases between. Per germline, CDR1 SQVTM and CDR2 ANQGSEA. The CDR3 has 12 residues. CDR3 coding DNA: TGCAGCGTTGAAGTAGGAGACTATGGCTACACCTTC. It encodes CSVEVGDYGYTF.

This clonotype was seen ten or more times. CDR3 nucleotide sequence: TGTGCCAGCAGTAGGACTGCAACTAATGAAAAACTGTTTTTT. It encodes CASSRTATNEKLFF. This rearrangement joins TRBV27 to TRBJ1-4; D is ambiguous. Trimming stripped 5 bases from V and 0 bases from J, with 7 bases between. Germline V gene data show CDR1 as MNHEY and CDR2 as SMNVEV (reference sequence). CDR3 size: 14 residues.